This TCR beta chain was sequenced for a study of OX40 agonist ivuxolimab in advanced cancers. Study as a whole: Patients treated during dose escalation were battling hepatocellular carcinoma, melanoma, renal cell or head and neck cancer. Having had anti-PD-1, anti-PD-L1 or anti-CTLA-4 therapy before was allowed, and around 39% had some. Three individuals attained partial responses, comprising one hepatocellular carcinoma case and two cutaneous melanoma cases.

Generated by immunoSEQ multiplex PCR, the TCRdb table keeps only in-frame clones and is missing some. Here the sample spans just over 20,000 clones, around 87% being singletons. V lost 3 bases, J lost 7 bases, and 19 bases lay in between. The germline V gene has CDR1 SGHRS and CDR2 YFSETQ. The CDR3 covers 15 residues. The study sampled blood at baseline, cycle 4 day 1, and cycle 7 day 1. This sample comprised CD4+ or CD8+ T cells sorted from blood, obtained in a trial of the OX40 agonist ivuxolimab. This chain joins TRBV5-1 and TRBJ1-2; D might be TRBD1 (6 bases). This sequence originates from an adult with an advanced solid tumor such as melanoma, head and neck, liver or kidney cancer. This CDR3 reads CASSYQQGGTLGYTF. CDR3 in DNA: TGCGCCAGCAGCTACCAACAGGGAGGGACACTTGGCTACACCTTC.